Listed here is a single T cell receptor (beta chain). The time point was: peripheral blood 6 weeks after treatment start. These data belong to a study of PD-L1 blockade in urothelial cancer. In the study overall: Bladder-origin urothelial cancer in males described about 90% of the 29 patients. It was at 3 weeks (second dose) and 6 weeks after treatment start that blood was analyzed. Median blood clonality was approximately 0.08, with 75,000 to 100,000 unique TCRs.

Only in-frame clones appear in the TCRdb table, and some are missing; sequencing was by immunoSEQ multiplex PCR. The repertoire holds approximately 120,000 clones, with about 82% as singletons. The sequence was obtained from a man in his fifties or sixties with urothelial cancer. The specimen comprised PBMCs, sampled around atezolizumab (anti-PD-L1) treatment.

DNA of the CDR3: TGCAGGCAGGGGGAGACCCAGTACTTC. It codes for CRQGETQYF. The chain joins TRBV20-1 to TRBJ2-5, with a possible D match to TRBD1 (6 bases). Looked up from germline, CDR1 is DFQATT and CDR2 is SNEGSKA (reference sequence). This CDR3 has 9 residues.